This T cell receptor (beta chain) is drawn from a study of blood T cell repertoires in COVID-19. About the study: The study drew acute and convalescent COVID-19 samples from the United States, Italy and Spain. The cDNA or gDNA used as material had been derived from T cells, B-cell-depleted T cells, or PBMCs.

In the authors' methods: Cell counts per sample came from amplifying reference gene primers. Libraries were prepared by immunoSEQ multiplex PCR; TCRdb keeps only in-frame clonotypes and omits some of them. The V and J calls and clone size come from that table; D and trimming were worked out from the DNA. The table shows about 140,000 clones, with approximately 88% occurring only once. This TCR was recovered from a man between 60 and 70 years old with active or convalescent COVID-19. The material sequenced was peripheral blood.

This CDR3 is CASSYSGGVNTEAFF. For the CDR3, the DNA is TGTGCCAGCAGTTACTCGGGGGGGGTGAACACTGAAGCTTTCTTT. This sequence joins TRBV6-5 and TRBJ1-1; D may be TRBD1 (5 bases). The CDR3 length is 15 residues. Germline loops: CDR1 MNHEY, CDR2 SVGAGI. Trimming left V 0 bases short and J 0 bases short, with 8 bases between.